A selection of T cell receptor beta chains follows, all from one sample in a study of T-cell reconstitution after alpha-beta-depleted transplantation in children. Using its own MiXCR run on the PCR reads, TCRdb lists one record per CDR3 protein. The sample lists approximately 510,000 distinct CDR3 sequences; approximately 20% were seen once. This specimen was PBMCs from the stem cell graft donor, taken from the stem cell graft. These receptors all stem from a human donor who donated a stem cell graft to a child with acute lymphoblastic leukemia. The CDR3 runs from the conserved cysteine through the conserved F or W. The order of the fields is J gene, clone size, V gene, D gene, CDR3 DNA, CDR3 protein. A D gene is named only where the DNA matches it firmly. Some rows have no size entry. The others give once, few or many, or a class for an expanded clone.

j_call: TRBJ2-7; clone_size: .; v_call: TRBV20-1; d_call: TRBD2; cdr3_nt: TGCAGTGCTAGAGATTATACGGGAGGAGTCTACGAGCAGTACTTC; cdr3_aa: CSARDYTGGVYEQYF
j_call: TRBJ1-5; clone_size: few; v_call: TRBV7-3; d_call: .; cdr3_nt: TGTGCCAGCAGCTTATTCCGGGCCCATCAGCCCCAGCATTTT; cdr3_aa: CASSLFRAHQPQHF
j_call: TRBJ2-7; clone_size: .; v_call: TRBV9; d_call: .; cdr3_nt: TGTGCCAGCAGCGTAGGCGTAGGGAACGAGCAGTACTTC; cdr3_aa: CASSVGVGNEQYF
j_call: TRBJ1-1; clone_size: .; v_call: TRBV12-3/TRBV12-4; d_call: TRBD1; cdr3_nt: TGTGCCAGCAGTACCACAGGGGGCGGACCTGAAGCTTTCTTT; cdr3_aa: CASSTTGGGPEAFF
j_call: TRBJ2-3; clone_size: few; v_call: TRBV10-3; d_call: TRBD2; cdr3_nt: TGTGCCATCAGTGAAGGGACTAGCGGGACAGATACGCAGTATTTT; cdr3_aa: CAISEGTSGTDTQYF
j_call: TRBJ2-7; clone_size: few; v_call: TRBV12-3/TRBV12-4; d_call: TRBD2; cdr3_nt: TGTGCCAGCAGCCGACTAGCTTGGGGCTACGAGCAGTACTTC; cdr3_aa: CASSRLAWGYEQYF
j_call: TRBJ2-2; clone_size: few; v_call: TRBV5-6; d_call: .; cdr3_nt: TGTGCCAGCAGCTTGCTCTGGCAAAACACCGGGGAGCTGTTTTTT; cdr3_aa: CASSLLWQNTGELFF
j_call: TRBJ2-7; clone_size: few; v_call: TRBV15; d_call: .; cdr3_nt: TGTGCCACCAGCAACCTCCACTACGAGCAGTACTTC; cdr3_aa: CATSNLHYEQYF
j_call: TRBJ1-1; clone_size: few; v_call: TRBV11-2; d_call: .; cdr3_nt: TGTGCCAGCAGCTCGCTCGTGAACACTGAAGCTTTCTTT; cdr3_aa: CASSSLVNTEAFF
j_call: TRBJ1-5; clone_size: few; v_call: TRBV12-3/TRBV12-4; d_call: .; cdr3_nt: TGTGCCAGCAGTTTAGCGAACACCCATCAGCCCCAGCATTTT; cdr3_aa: CASSLANTHQPQHF
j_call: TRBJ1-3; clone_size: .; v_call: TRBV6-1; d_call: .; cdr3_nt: TGTGCCAGCAGTGAATCTGTGGGAGCTGGAAACACCATATATTTT; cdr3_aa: CASSESVGAGNTIYF
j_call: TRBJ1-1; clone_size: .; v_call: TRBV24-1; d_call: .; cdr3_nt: TGTGCCACCAGTGATTCGGACAGCCCAGCTGAAGCTTTCTTT; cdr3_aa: CATSDSDSPAEAFF
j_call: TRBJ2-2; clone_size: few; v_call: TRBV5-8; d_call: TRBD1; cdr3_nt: TGTGCCAGCAGCGCCTACACAGGGGCGAACACCGGGGAGCTGTTTTTT; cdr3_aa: CASSAYTGANTGELFF
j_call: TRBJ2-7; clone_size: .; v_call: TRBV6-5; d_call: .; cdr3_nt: TGTGCCAGCAGTTACGCCCCGGGGGCGGGGTACTACGAGCAGTACTTC; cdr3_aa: CASSYAPGAGYYEQYF
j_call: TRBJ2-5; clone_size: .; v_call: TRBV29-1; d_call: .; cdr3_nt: TGCAGCGTTGAATATTCGAGTCAGGAGACCCAGTACTTC; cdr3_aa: CSVEYSSQETQYF
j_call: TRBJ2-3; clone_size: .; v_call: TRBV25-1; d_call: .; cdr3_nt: TGTGCCAGCAGTGAATGGGGGACGGACACAGATACGCAGTATTTT; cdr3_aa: CASSEWGTDTDTQYF
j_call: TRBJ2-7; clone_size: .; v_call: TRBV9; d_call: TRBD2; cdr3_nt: TGTGCCAGCAGCGTAGCTGTCAGCGGGAGGCCCTACGAGCAGTACTTC; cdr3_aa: CASSVAVSGRPYEQYF
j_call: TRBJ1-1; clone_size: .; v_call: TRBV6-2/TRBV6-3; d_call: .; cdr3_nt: TGTGCCAGCAGTTACTCTCGAGGGATCTCTGAAGCTTTCTTT; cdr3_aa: CASSYSRGISEAFF
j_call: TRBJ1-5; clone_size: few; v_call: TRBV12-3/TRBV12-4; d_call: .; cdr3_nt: TGTGCCAGCAGACTCCATGGGCGGGAGGGCAATCAGCCCCAGCATTTT; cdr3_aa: CASRLHGREGNQPQHF
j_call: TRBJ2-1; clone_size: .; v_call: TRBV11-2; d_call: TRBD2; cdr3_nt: TGTGCCAGCAGCTTAGTGACCGGACTAGCGGGAGGGCCGAGCTCCTACAATGAGCAGTTCTTC; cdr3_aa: CASSLVTGLAGGPSSYNEQFF
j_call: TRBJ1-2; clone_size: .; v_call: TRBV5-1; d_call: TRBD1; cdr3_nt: TGCGCCAGTCTCTTCGTTCGTCTCGCCTACAGGGGAGACTATGGCTACACCTTC; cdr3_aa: CASLFVRLAYRGDYGYTF
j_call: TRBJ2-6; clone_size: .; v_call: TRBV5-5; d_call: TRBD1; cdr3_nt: TGTGCCAGCAGCTTGGGGACAGGGGGCTCTGGGGCCAACGTCCTGACTTTC; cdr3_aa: CASSLGTGGSGANVLTF
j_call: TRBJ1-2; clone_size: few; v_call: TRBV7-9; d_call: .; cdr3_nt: TGTGCCAGCAACTCCATGACAGACAGCCTGTACTATGGCTACACCTTC; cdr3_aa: CASNSMTDSLYYGYTF
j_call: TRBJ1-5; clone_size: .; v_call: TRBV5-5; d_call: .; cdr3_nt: TGTGCCAGCAGCTTCTCTTGGGGGGTTCAGCCCCAGCATTTT; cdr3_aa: CASSFSWGVQPQHF